The sequence of this T cell receptor beta chain was determined in a study of OX40 agonist ivuxolimab in advanced cancers. Study details: Every 2 weeks, patients got intravenous ivuxolimab at one of six dose levels (0.01-10 mg/kg). Subjects had a mean age of roughly 57 years, with a range of 23 to 79; about 83% were male.

Germline-derived CDR1 and CDR2 are SGHTA and FQGNSA. The CDR3 totals 17 residues. V was pared by 1 base and J by 7 bases, with 13 bases of the junction left unmatched. Blood got drawn at baseline, again on cycle 4 day 1, and then on cycle 7 day 1. Assay used: immunoSEQ multiplex PCR; TCRdb lists only in-frame clones, some missing. This sample has fewer than 60,000 clones, with more than 75% found just once. Study-level results: At 0.1 to 3.0 mg/kg and by week 6, clonal expansion occurred in CD4+ and CD8+ blood T cells.

For this clone: What it recognizes is unknown.

Sequenced material: CD4+ or CD8+ T cells sorted from blood, taken in a trial of the OX40 agonist ivuxolimab. The source of this sequence is an adult with an advanced solid tumor such as melanoma, head and neck, liver or kidney cancer. V and J are TRBV7-2 and TRBJ2-3, with 8 nucleotides matching TRBD2. CDR3 DNA: TGTGCCAGCAGCTTAGTCCGGGCGGGAGGAGGGGATTATACGCAGTATTTT. Translation gives CASSLVRAGGGDYTQYF.